One sample yielded the 28 T cell receptor beta chains listed below, sequenced in a study of cytomegalovirus exposure and HLA in healthy donors. PCR used 60 Vbeta primers and 13 Jbeta primers. Here immunoSEQ multiplex PCR was the method, and the copy in TCRdb shows in-frame clones only, minus some. The sample records 85,000 to 130,000 clones, about 9.5% being singletons. The sample consisted of PBMCs. Source of these receptors: a man between 35 and 55 years old in good health and CMV-seropositive.

This rearrangement joins TRBV25-1 to TRBJ1-2, with 8 bases matching TRBD1. The germline V gene encodes CDR1 MGHDK and CDR2 SYGVNS. Unmatched junction bases numbered 4, after V lost 3 bases and J lost 1 base. This CDR3 is built from 15 residues. CDR3 sequence: CASSEAQGGNYGYTF. The CDR3 region has the DNA TGTGCCAGCAGTGAGGCACAGGGGGGTAACTATGGCTACACCTTC.

This clone was observed a handful of times. The rearrangement uses TRBV7-2 and TRBJ1-3, with D uncertain. V was cut by 0 bases and J by 2 bases, with 8 bases left in between. The germline V gene has CDR1 SGHTA and CDR2 FQGNSA. The CDR3 extends over 15 amino acids. The CDR3 is CASSLASHAGNTIYF. The CDR3 DNA reads TGTGCCAGCAGCTTAGCTAGTCACGCTGGAAACACCATATATTTT.

The chain has TRBV7-6 and TRBJ2-3, with 7 bases lining up with TRBD2. The ends lost 1 base at V and 2 bases at J; junction bases unmatched: 3. Germline V CDR1 and CDR2: SGHVS, FNYEAQ. The CDR3 spans 15 residues. CDR3 sequence reads: CASSLGGRNTDTQYF. CDR3 DNA: TGTGCCAGCAGCTTAGGCGGGAGAAACACAGATACGCAGTATTTT.

The chain joins TRBV4-1 to TRBJ2-2; D not resolved. This CDR3 comprises 14 residues. Germline-derived CDR1 and CDR2 are MGHRA and YSYEKL. Deletions cut 0 bases from V and 6 bases from J, with 8 bases between. The CDR3 nucleotides read TGCGCCAGCAGCCAAGAAGATGGGCCCGGGGAGCTGTTTTTT. Translating it yields CASSQEDGPGELFF.

This clone came up a few times. V is TRBV7-8 and J is TRBJ1-2, with TRBD1 identical over 11 bases. V was clipped by 1 base and J by 3 bases; unmatched bases: 1. Germline CDR1 is SGHVS and CDR2 is FQNEAQ. This CDR3 is built from 15 residues. CDR3 nucleotides: TGTGCCAGCAGCTTAGGGGACAGGGGGTACTATGGCTACACCTTC. It encodes CASSLGDRGYYGYTF.

This clone was counted a few times. The rearrangement links TRBV19 to TRBJ1-2; no reliable D call. Trimming removed 7 bases at V and 2 bases at J, with 14 bases between. Per the germline V gene, CDR1 is LNHDA and CDR2 is SQIVND (reference sequence). The CDR3 has 14 amino acids. The CDR3 is CASTGRTVNYGYTF. CDR3 sequence (DNA): TGTGCCAGTACCGGGAGGACGGTCAACTATGGCTACACCTTC. The whole variable domain, filled in from reference TRBV19 and TRBJ1-2, reads DGGITQSPKYLFRKEGQNVTLSCEQNLNHDAMYWYRQDPGQGLRLIYYSQIVNDFQKGDIAEGYSVSREKKESFPLTVTSAQKNPTAFYLCASTGRTVNYGYTFGSGTRLTVV.

This clone came up a few times. CDR3 DNA: TGTGCCAGCAGCCTCTCCGGACAGCGCAATGAGCAGTTCTTC. It is translated as CASSLSGQRNEQFF. The gene calls are TRBV11-2 and TRBJ2-1; D perhaps matches TRBD1 (6 bases). Trimming left V 5 bases short and J 6 bases short, with 14 bases between. The CDR3 extends over 14 amino acids. Germline CDR1 is SGHAT and CDR2 is FQNNGV.

The rearrangement links TRBV7-9 to TRBJ2-1; TRBD2 matches at 9 bases. V shed 2 bases, J shed 4 bases, and the junction held 3 bases outside the gene matches. Per the germline V gene, CDR1 is SEHNR and CDR2 is FQNEAQ (reference sequence). This CDR3 is built from 15 residues. CDR3 bases: TGTGCCAGCAGCTTAACAGCGGGAGGTTACAATGAGCAGTTCTTC. This gives the protein CASSLTAGGYNEQFF.

This clone was seen a few times. The chain carries TRBV7-9 and TRBJ1-4, with 7 bases fitting TRBD1. The CDR3 extends over 18 amino acids. CDR1 SEHNR and CDR2 FQNEAQ come from the germline V gene (reference sequence). V dropped 1 base and J dropped 0; count of bases not matched to a gene: 8. The CDR3 bases are TGTGCCAGCAGCTTAGGTGGGGACAGTTTGGCAACTAATGAAAAACTGTTTTTT. Its protein is CASSLGGDSLATNEKLFF.

This chain uses TRBV6-1 with TRBJ2-7; 9 bases map to TRBD2. The J segment lost 0 bases and the V segment lost 2 bases, leaving 2 bases of the junction unmatched. Germline-derived CDR1 and CDR2 are MNHNS and SASEGT. CDR3 length equals 15 residues. The CDR3 nucleotides are TGTGCCAGCAGTGAACTAGCGGGGACCTCCTACGAGCAGTACTTC. Translated, it gives CASSELAGTSYEQYF.

The chain joins TRBV9 to TRBJ1-2, with no clear D. The CDR3 contains 16 residues. The germline CDR1 and CDR2 sequences are SGDLS and YYNGEE. Between the trimmed V and J ends, which lost 4 bases and 0 bases, there was a span of 16 bases. In DNA form, the CDR3 reads TGTGCCAGCAGCCCCCAGGACGGGGAAGCTAACTATGGCTACACCTTC. Translation: CASSPQDGEANYGYTF.

This clone was found a few times. For the CDR3, the DNA is TGCAGCGCTCTATTGGGGGGCTCCTACAATGAGCAGTTCTTC. As protein: CSALLGGSYNEQFF. The genes are TRBV29-1 and TRBJ2-1, with a tentative D call TRBD2 (6 bases). Germline V CDR1 and CDR2: SQVTM, ANQGSEA. The CDR3 has 14 residues. Trimming took 7 bases from V and 0 from J, leaving 13 bases between them.

Only a few counts were recorded for this clone. The chain links TRBV7-8 to TRBJ1-1; D perhaps matches TRBD1 (5 bases). The CDR3 has 16 amino acids. Germline CDR1 and CDR2: SGHVS and FQNEAQ. Between the trimmed V and J ends, which lost 1 base and 7 bases, there was a span of 19 bases. The CDR3 protein is CASSLVGSRTPDEAFF. CDR3 nucleotides: TGTGCCAGCAGCTTAGTGGGGTCAAGGACACCAGATGAAGCTTTCTTT.

The chain uses TRBV18 and TRBJ2-7, with 10 nucleotides matching TRBD1. V was clipped by 2 bases and J by 5 bases; unmatched bases: 12. This CDR3 contains 17 residues. In germline, CDR1 is KGHSH, CDR2 LQKENI. The CDR3 DNA follows: TGTGCCAGCTCACCAAACCATCTGACAGGGGGCCAGAACGAGCAGTACTTC. It is translated as CASSPNHLTGGQNEQYF.

The rearrangement joins TRBV10-3 to TRBJ2-1, with TRBD1 matching over 9 bases. After removal of 7 bases from V and 6 bases from J, the junction contained 10 bases not matched to a gene. The CDR3 has 15 residues. Germline V gene sequence: CDR1 ENHRY, CDR2 SYGVKD. In DNA form, the CDR3 reads TGTGCCATCAAAACCGGGACAGGGACCTCCAATGAGCAGTTCTTC. It encodes CAIKTGTGTSNEQFF.

The V call is TRBV4-2, the J call TRBJ2-7; 9 bases align to TRBD2. The CDR3 loop spans 13 amino acids. Germline loops: CDR1 LGHNA, CDR2 YNFKEQ. After removal of 2 bases from V and 4 bases from J, the junction contained 0 bases not matched to a gene. The CDR3 is CASSQSGRYEQYF. CDR3 bases: TGTGCCAGCAGCCAAAGCGGGAGGTACGAGCAGTACTTC.

In this sample, this clone turned up a few times. The chain combines TRBV5-1 with TRBJ2-1; 10 bases line up with TRBD2. Trimming took 6 bases from V and 7 from J; bases not matched to a gene: 10. The CDR3 contains 15 residues. CDR1 is SGHRS and CDR2 is YFSETQ in the germline V gene. The CDR3 DNA follows: TGCGCCAGCAATTCGGCTAGCGGGAGCCTAAATGAGCAGTTCTTC. It is translated as CASNSASGSLNEQFF.

In its sample, this clone was seen a few times. V and J are TRBV12-5 and TRBJ2-3, with 10 bases identical to TRBD2. After removal of 1 base from V and 4 bases from J, the junction contained 5 bases not matched to a gene. This CDR3 contains 16 residues. Germline assignment: CDR1 LGHNT and CDR2 FRNRAP. The CDR3 protein is CASGLGPSGSPDTQYF. The CDR3 DNA follows: TGTGCTAGTGGTTTGGGCCCTAGCGGGAGCCCAGATACGCAGTATTTT.

This clone has more than one count but fewer than ten. This chain connects TRBV10-3 to TRBJ2-1; D is unresolved. V shed 6 bases and J shed 6 bases, with 12 bases lying between them. CDR1 is ENHRY, CDR2 SYGVKD, per germline. The CDR3 loop spans 13 amino acids. In nucleotides, the CDR3 is TGTGCCATCAGACCTACTACCCTCAATGAGCAGTTCTTC. Protein: CAIRPTTLNEQFF.

This clone came up a few times. The gene calls are TRBV9 and TRBJ1-5; D is uncertain. Germline V gives CDR1 SGDLS, CDR2 YYNGEE. This CDR3 comprises 14 residues. The V end was cut by 3 bases, the J end by 7 bases, with 14 bases between. CDR3 protein: CASSGSGVKQPQHF. CDR3 nucleotides: TGTGCCAGCAGCGGATCCGGGGTAAAACAGCCCCAGCATTTT. Combining the CDR3 with reference TRBV9 and TRBJ1-5 gives the whole variable domain DSGVTQTPKHLITATGQRVTLRCSPRSGDLSVYWYQQSLDQGLQFLIQYYNGEERAKGNILERFSAQQFPDLHSELNLSSLELGDSALYFCASSGSGVKQPQHFGDGTRLSIL.

This chain uses TRBV4-1 with TRBJ1-3, with 8 nucleotides matching TRBD1. Germline V gene lookup returns CDR1 MGHRA and CDR2 YSYEKL. The CDR3 runs 17 residues. The V segment lost 4 bases and the J segment 4 bases; nucleotides outside the gene matches: 12. CDR3 loop: CASSRGGARDRGNTIYF. The CDR3 bases are TGCGCCAGCAGCCGAGGGGGTGCAAGGGACAGGGGAAACACCATATATTTT.

This chain connects TRBV11-2 to TRBJ1-3; tentatively, D is TRBD1 (6 bases). V was clipped by 6 bases and J by 2 bases, with 14 bases between them. The CDR3 spans 15 residues. The germline V gene encodes CDR1 SGHAT and CDR2 FQNNGV. This CDR3 reads CASSEVGGTGNTIYF. DNA of the CDR3: TGTGCCAGCAGTGAAGTAGGGGGTACTGGAAACACCATATATTTT.

This clone was seen only a few times. V is TRBV11-3 and J is TRBJ2-2; 9 bases are shared with TRBD2. The ends lost 5 bases at V and 1 base at J; junction bases unmatched: 5. Germline CDR1 SGHNT, CDR2 YENEEA. The CDR3 is 16 amino acids. CDR3 DNA sequence: TGTGCCAGCAGCGGCTATAGCGGGAGGAACACCGGGGAGCTGTTTTTT. Its protein product is CASSGYSGRNTGELFF.

This rearrangement joins TRBV9 to TRBJ2-1; tentative D call: TRBD2 (6 bases). The CDR3 is 15 residues long. Trimming stripped 2 bases from V and 8 bases from J, with 17 bases between. Germline V gene lookup returns CDR1 SGDLS and CDR2 YYNGEE. The CDR3 protein is CASSVEGDGIDEQFF. For the CDR3, the DNA is TGTGCCAGCAGCGTGGAGGGAGATGGTATCGATGAGCAGTTCTTC.

The chain carries TRBV28 and TRBJ1-2; TRBD1 agrees at 8 bases. The germline V gene has CDR1 MDHEN and CDR2 SYDVKM. This CDR3 has 13 amino acids. V gave up 3 bases and J gave up 8 bases; unmatched junction bases: 5. The DNA of the CDR3 is TGTGCCAGCAGTTTTACAGGGGGTGGCGGCTACACCTTC. It codes for CASSFTGGGGYTF.

This clone has only a few counts. The chain carries TRBV5-4 and TRBJ2-1; 8 nucleotides agree with TRBD1. The CDR3 length is 14 residues. Germline V CDR1 and CDR2: SGHNT, YYREEE (reference sequence). With 4 bases clipped from V and 10 bases from J, the junction kept 10 bases outside the gene matches. CDR3 sequence reads: CASSAARQGTEQFF. For the CDR3, the DNA is TGTGCCAGCAGCGCAGCCCGACAGGGGACCGAGCAGTTCTTC.

The J gene is TRBJ2-1, the V gene TRBV7-3, with TRBD2 matching 9 bases. J was trimmed by 7 bases and V by 6 bases; bases with no gene match: 10. The CDR3 has 15 amino acids. CDR1 and CDR2 (germline): SGHTA, FQGTGA. The CDR3 DNA follows: TGTGCCAGCAGTCGGCGGGGTAGCGGGAGTAATGAGCAGTTCTTC. Its protein is CASSRRGSGSNEQFF.

This clone was recorded a few times. The rearrangement joins TRBV2 to TRBJ2-7; 7 nucleotides line up with TRBD1. The V segment lost 6 bases and the J segment 3 bases; nucleotides outside the gene matches: 2. The CDR3 sequence is 12 residues long. CDR1 is SNHLY, CDR2 FYNNEI, per germline. The CDR3 reads CASRTGNYEQYF. For the CDR3, the DNA is TGTGCCAGCAGGACAGGGAACTACGAGCAGTACTTC.